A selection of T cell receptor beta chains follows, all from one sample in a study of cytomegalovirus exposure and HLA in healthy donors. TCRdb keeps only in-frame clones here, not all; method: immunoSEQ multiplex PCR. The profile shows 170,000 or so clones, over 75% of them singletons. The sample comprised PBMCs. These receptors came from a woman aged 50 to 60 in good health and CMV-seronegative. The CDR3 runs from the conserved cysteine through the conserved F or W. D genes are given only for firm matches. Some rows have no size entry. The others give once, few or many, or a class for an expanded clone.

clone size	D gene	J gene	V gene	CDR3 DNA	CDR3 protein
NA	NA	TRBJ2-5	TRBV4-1	TGCGCCAGCAGCCAGAACCAGGGGGGCATGGGAGAGACCCAGTACTTC	CASSQNQGGMGETQYF
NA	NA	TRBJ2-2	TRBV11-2	TGTGCCAGCAGCCCCACAGGGTCTGGGGAGCTGTTTTTT	CASSPTGSGELFF
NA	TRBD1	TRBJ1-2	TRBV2	TGTGCCAGCAGCCCCGGGACAGGGGGCTATGGCTACACCTTC	CASSPGTGGYGYTF
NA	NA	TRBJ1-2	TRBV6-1	TGTGCCAGCAAGATCTCGGGGGGCGACTATGGCTACACCTTC	CASKISGGDYGYTF
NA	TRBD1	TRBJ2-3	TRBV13	TGTGCCAGCAGCTTAGGACAGGGGACAGATACGCAGTATTTT	CASSLGQGTDTQYF
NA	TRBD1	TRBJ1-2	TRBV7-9	TGTGCCAGCAGCTTGGCCGGGACAGGGGAGTCGTATGGCTACACCTTC	CASSLAGTGESYGYTF
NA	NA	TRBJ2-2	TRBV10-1	TGCGCCAGCAGCCCTCGGCAGGGGGGTACCGGGGAGCTGTTTTTT	CASSPRQGGTGELFF
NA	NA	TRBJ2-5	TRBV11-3	TGTGCCAGCAGCTTAGGGGCCTTAGAGACCCAGTACTTC	CASSLGALETQYF
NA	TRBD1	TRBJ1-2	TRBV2	TGTGCCAGCAGTACCAAAAGAGGGACAGGCAACTATGGCTACACCTTC	CASSTKRGTGNYGYTF
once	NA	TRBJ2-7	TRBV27	TGTGCCAGCAGGGCAGAAAGGTCAGCGGCAGAGCAGTACTTC	CASRAERSAAEQYF
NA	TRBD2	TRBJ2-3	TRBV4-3	TGCGCCAGCAGCCAAGAAGGACTAGCGGGGTCACCCACAGATACGCAGTATTTT	CASSQEGLAGSPTDTQYF
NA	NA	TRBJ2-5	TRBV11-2	TGTGCCAGCAGCCCTAGTGGGGGGTTCGAGACCCAGTACTTC	CASSPSGGFETQYF
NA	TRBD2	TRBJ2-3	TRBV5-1	TGCGCCAGCAGCCGGTTAGCGGGAGCACCGGGAGATACGCAGTATTTT	CASSRLAGAPGDTQYF
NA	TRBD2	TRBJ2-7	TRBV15	TGTGCCACCAGCGGGGGCGGGGGGGCGGCCTACGAGCAGTACTTC	CATSGGGGAAYEQYF
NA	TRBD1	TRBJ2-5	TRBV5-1	TGCGCCAGCAGCCCAATGACAGGGGGCGAAGAGACCCAGTACTTC	CASSPMTGGEETQYF
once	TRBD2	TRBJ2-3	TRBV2	TGTGCCAGCAGTGAGCCTAGCGGGAGTACAGATACGCAGTATTTT	CASSEPSGSTDTQYF
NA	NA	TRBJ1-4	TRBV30	TGTGCCTTGGGAGAAGTATTTGGCGAAAAACTGTTTTTT	CALGEVFGEKLFF
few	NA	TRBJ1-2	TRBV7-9	TGTGCCAGCAGCTTAGGAACAGGGAGCTATGGCTACACCTTC	CASSLGTGSYGYTF
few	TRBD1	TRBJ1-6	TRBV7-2	TGTGCCAGCAGCTCGTCCACCGGGACAGGGTTCCCCCTCCACTTT	CASSSSTGTGFPLHF
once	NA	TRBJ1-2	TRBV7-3	TGTGCCAGCAGCTCAGGGGTTGCCCCGTATGGCTACACCTTC	CASSSGVAPYGYTF
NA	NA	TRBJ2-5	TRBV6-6	TGTGCCAGCAGTTACTCGCCTAGCCGCCAAGAGACCCAGTACTTC	CASSYSPSRQETQYF
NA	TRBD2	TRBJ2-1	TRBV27	TGTGCCAGCAGTTCCAGCGGGGGGGGATACAATGAGCAGTTCTTC	CASSSSGGGYNEQFF
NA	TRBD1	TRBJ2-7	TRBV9	TGTGCCAGCAGCGCGACAGGGGACAAACGGTTCGAGCAGTACTTC	CASSATGDKRFEQYF
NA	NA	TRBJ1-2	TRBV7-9	TGTGCCAGCAGCTTAGATCTGACAGATGGCTACACCTTC	CASSLDLTDGYTF
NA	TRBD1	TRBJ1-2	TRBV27	TGTGCCAGCAGTTTGACAGGGAACTATGGCTACACCTTC	CASSLTGNYGYTF
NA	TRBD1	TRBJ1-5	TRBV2	TGTGCCAGCAGTGGTAACAGGGGGAGTCAGCCCCAGCATTTT	CASSGNRGSQPQHF
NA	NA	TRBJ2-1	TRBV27	TGTGCCAGCAGCCAATACTTCAACAGCTCCTACAATGAGCAGTTCTTC	CASSQYFNSSYNEQFF
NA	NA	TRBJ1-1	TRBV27	TGTGCCAGCAGTGAGCAGGAGAACACTGAAGCTTTCTTT	CASSEQENTEAFF
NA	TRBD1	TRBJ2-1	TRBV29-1	TGCAGCGTTGAAGCGTGGACAGGCCTCTCCTACAATGAGCAGTTCTTC	CSVEAWTGLSYNEQFF
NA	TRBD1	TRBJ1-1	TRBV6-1	TGTGCCAGCAGTGCGATCTGGGGACAGGGTCTCGTAGCTTTCTTT	CASSAIWGQGLVAFF
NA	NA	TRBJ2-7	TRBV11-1	TGTGCCAGCAGCCCTGGGTGGGCCGGTTTGTTAGACGAGCAGTACTTC	CASSPGWAGLLDEQYF
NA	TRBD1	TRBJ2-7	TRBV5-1	TGCGCCAGCAGCTTGAGGACAGGGAACTACGAGCAGTACTTC	CASSLRTGNYEQYF
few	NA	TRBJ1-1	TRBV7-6	TGTGCCAGCAGCTTACAAATGAACACTGAAGCTTTCTTT	CASSLQMNTEAFF
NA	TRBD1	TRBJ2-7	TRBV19	TGTGCCAGTAGTAGATACAGGGGGGACTACGAGCAGTACTTC	CASSRYRGDYEQYF
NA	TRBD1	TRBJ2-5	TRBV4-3	TGCGCCAGCAGCCAAGGGACAGGGGCTGGAGAGACCCAGTACTTC	CASSQGTGAGETQYF
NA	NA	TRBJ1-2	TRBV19	TGTGCCAGTAGTCCGCCAGACAGCCAGTACTATGGCTACACCTTC	CASSPPDSQYYGYTF
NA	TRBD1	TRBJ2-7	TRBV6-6	TGTGCCAGCACCTCACAGGGGGCATCGGACGAGCAGTACTTC	CASTSQGASDEQYF
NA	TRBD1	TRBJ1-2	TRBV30	TGTGCCTGGGACCCGGGACAGGGGGGCGCAGAGACCTTC	CAWDPGQGGAETF